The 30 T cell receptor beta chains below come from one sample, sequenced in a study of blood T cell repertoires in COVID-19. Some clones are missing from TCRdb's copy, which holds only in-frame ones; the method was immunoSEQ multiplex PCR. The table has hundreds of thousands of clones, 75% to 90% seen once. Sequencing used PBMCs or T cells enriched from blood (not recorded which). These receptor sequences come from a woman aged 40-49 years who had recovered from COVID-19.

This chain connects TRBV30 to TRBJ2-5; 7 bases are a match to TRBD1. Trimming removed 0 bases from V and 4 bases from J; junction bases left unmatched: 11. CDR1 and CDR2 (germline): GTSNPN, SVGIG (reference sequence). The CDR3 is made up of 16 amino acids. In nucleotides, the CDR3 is TGTGCCTGGAGTGTACGGAGGACAGGATCCCCAGAGACCCAGTACTTC. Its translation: CAWSVRRTGSPETQYF.

CDR3 DNA: TGTGCCTGTGCTCTACGAAACACCATATATTTT. As protein: CACALRNTIYF. The chain links TRBV30 to TRBJ1-3; D not certain. V gave up 6 bases and J gave up 5 bases, with 8 bases separating them. The germline CDR1 and CDR2 sequences are GTSNPN and SVGIG (reference sequence). The CDR3 length is 11 residues.

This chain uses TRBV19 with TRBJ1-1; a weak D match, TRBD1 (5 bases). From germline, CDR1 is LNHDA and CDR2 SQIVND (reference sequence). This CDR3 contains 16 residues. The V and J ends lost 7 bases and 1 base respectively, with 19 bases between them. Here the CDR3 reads CASTSRGMAPNTEAFF. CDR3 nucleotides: TGTGCCAGTACCTCAAGGGGTATGGCCCCGAACACTGAAGCTTTCTTT.

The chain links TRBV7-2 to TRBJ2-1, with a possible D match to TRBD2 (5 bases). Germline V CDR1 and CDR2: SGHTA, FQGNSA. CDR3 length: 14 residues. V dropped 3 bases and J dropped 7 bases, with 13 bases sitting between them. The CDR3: CASSFGINGNEQFF. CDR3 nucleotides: TGTGCCAGCAGCTTCGGGATCAATGGGAATGAGCAGTTCTTC.

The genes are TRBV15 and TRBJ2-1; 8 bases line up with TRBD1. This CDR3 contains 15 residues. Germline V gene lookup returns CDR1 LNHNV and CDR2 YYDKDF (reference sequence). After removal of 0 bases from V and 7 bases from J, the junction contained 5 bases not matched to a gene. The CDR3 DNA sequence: TGTGCCACCAGCAGAGATAGGACAGGGTGGAATGAGCAGTTCTTC. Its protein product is CATSRDRTGWNEQFF.

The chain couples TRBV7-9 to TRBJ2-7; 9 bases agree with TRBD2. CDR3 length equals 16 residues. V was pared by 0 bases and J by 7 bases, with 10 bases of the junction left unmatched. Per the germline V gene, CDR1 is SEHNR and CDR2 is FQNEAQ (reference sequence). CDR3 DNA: TGTGCCAGCAGCTTAGCTGAGACTAGCGGTCAGCGGGAGCAGTACTTC. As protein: CASSLAETSGQREQYF. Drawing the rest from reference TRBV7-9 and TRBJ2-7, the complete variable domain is DTGVSQNPRHKITKRGQNVTFRCDPISEHNRLYWYRQTLGQGPEFLTYFQNEAQLEKSRLLSDRFSAERPKGSFSTLEIQRTEQGDSAMYLCASSLAETSGQREQYFGPGTRLTVT.

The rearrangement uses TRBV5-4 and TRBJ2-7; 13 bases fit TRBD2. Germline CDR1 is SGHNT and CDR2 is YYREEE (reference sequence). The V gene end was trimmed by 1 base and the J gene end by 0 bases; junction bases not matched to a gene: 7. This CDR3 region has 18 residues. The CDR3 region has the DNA TGTGCCAGCAGCTTGTCGATGTGGACTAGCGGGAGCTCCTACGAGCAGTACTTC. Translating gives CASSLSMWTSGSSYEQYF.

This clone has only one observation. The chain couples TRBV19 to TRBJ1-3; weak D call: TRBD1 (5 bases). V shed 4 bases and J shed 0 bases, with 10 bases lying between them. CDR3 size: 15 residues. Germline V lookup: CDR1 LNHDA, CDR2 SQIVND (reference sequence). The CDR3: CASSKQDLSGNTIYF. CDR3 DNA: TGTGCCAGTAGTAAACAGGACCTCTCTGGAAACACCATATATTTT.

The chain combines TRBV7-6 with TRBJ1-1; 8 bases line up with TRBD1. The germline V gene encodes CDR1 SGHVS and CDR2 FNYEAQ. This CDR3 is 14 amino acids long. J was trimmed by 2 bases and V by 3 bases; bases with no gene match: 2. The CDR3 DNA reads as TGTGCCAGCAGCTTCGGGACAGGTAACACTGAAGCTTTCTTT. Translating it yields CASSFGTGNTEAFF.

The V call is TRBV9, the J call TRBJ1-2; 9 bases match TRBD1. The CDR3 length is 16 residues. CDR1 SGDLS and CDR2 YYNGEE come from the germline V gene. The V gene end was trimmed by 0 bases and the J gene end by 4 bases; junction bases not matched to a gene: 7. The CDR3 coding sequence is TGTGCCAGCAGCGTAGACCCGGACAGGGGAAGCTATGGCTACACCTTC. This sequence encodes CASSVDPDRGSYGYTF.

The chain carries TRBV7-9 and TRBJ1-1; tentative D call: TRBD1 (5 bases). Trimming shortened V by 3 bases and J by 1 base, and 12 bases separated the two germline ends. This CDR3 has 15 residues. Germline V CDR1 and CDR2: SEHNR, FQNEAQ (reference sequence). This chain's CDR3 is CASSFGRGGNTEAFF. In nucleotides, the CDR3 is TGTGCCAGCAGCTTCGGTAGGGGAGGGAACACTGAAGCTTTCTTT. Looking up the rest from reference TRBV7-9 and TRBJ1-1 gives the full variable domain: DTGVSQNPRHKITKRGQNVTFRCDPISEHNRLYWYRQTLGQGPEFLTYFQNEAQLEKSRLLSDRFSAERPKGSFSTLEIQRTEQGDSAMYLCASSFGRGGNTEAFFGQGTRLTVV.

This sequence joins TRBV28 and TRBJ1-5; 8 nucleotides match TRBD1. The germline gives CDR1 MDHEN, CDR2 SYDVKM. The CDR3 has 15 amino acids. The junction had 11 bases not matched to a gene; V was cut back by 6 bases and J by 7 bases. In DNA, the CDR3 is TGTGCCAGCAGCAGTCCGACAGGGGCTGGGCAGCCCCAGCATTTT. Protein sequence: CASSSPTGAGQPQHF. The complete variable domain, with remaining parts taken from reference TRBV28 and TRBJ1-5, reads DVKVTQSSRYLVKRTGEKVFLECVQDMDHENMFWYRQDPGLGLRLIYFSYDVKMKEKGDIPEGYSVSREKKERFSLILESASTNQTSMYLCASSSPTGAGQPQHFGDGTRLSIL.

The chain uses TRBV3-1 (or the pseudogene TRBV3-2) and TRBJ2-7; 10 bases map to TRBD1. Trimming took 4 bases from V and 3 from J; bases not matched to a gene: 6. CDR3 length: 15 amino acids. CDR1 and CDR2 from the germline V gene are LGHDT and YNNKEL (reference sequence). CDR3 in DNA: TGTGCCAGCAGCCCCAGACAGGGGGCGCACTACGAGCAGTACTTC. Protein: CASSPRQGAHYEQYF.

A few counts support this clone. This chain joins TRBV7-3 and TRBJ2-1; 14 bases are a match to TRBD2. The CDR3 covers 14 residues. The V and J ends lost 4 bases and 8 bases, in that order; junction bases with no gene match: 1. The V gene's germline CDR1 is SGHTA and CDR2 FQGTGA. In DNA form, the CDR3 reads TGTGCCAGCAGCTGGGGACTAGCGGGAGATGAGCAGTTCTTC. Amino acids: CASSWGLAGDEQFF.

The DNA for the CDR3 is TGTGCCAGCAGCTTTCAAGGGGGAGAGACCCAGTACTTC. Its translation: CASSFQGGETQYF. This chain links TRBV7-9 with TRBJ2-5; D is perhaps TRBD1 (6 bases). This CDR3 is 13 amino acids long. Per germline, CDR1 SEHNR and CDR2 FQNEAQ (reference sequence). The germline V and J ends were trimmed by 3 bases and 4 bases, with 9 bases remaining between them.

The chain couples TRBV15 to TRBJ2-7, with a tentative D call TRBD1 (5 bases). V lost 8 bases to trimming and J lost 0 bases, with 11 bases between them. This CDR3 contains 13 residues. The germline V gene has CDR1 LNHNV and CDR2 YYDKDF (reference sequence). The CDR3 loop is CATYDSSSYEQYF. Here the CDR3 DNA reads TGTGCCACCTATGACAGTAGCTCCTACGAGCAGTACTTC.

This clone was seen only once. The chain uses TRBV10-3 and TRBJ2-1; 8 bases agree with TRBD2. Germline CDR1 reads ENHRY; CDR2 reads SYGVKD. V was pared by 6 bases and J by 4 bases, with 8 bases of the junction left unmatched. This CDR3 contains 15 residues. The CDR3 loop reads CAIRAAAGGYNEQFF. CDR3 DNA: TGTGCCATCAGGGCGGCGGCGGGAGGTTACAATGAGCAGTTCTTC.

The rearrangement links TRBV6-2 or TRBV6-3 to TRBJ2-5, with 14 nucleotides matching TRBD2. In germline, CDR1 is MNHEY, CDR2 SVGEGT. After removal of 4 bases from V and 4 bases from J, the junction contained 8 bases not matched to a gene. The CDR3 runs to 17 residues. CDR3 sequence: CASSSTSGRVGGETQYF. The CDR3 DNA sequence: TGTGCCAGCAGTTCGACTAGCGGGAGGGTCGGAGGAGAGACCCAGTACTTC.

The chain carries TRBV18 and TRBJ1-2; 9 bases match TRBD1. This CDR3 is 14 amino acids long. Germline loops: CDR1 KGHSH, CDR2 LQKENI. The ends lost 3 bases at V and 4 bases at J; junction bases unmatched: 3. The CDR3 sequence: CASSPSGQGYGYTF. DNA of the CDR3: TGTGCCAGCTCACCTTCGGGACAGGGCTATGGCTACACCTTC.

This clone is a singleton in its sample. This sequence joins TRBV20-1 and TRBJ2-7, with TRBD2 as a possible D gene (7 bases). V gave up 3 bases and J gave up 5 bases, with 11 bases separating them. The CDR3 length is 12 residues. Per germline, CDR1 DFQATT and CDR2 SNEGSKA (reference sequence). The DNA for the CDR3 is TGCAGTGCTAGTAAAGGGGGGGACGAGCAGTACTTC. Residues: CSASKGGDEQYF.

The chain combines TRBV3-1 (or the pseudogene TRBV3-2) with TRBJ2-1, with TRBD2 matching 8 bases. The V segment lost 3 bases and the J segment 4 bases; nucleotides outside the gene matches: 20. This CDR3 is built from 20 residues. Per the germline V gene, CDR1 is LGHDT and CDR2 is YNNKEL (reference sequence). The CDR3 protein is CASSQVVRIRTSRPYNEQFF. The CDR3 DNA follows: TGTGCCAGCAGCCAGGTCGTTCGCATCCGGACTAGCAGACCTTACAATGAGCAGTTCTTC.

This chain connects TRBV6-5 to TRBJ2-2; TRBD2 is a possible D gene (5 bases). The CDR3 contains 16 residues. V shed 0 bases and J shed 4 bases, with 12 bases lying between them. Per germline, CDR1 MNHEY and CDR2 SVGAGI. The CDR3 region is CASSYSVTGSTGELFF. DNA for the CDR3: TGTGCCAGCAGTTACTCGGTTACGGGGTCCACCGGGGAGCTGTTTTTT.

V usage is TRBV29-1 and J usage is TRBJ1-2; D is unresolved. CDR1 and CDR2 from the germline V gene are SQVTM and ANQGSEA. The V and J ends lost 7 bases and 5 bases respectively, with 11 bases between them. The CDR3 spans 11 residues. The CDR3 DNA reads TGCAGCGGCGGGTCGGAATATGGCTACACCTTC. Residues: CSGGSEYGYTF.

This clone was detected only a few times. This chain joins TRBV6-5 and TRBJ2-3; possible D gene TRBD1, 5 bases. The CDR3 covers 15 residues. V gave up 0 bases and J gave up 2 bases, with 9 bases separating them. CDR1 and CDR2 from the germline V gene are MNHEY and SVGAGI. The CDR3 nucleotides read TGTGCCAGCAGTTACTCCGGACAACTCACAGATACGCAGTATTTT. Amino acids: CASSYSGQLTDTQYF.

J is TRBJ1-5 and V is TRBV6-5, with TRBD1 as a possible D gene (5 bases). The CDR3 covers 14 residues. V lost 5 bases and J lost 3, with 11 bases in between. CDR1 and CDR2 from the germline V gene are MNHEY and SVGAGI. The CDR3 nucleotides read TGTGCCAGCAGTAGGGGATACCTCAATCAGCCCCAGCATTTT. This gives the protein CASSRGYLNQPQHF.

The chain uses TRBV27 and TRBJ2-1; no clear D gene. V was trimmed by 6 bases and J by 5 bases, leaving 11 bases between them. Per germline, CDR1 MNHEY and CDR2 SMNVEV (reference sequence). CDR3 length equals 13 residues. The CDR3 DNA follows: TGTGCCAGCAGCCCCTCTGGCAACAATGAGCAGTTCTTC. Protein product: CASSPSGNNEQFF.

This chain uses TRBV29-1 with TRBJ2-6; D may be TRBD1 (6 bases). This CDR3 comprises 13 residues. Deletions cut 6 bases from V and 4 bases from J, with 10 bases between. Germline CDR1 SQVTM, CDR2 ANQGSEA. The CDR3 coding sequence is TGCAGCGTCAGGGGTCCCGGGGCCAACGTCCTGACTTTC. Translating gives CSVRGPGANVLTF.

CDR3 protein: CASRGTGFSYEQYF. The CDR3 DNA reads TGTGCCAGCAGGGGGACAGGGTTCTCCTACGAGCAGTACTTC. This rearrangement joins TRBV27 to TRBJ2-7, with TRBD1 matching 9 bases. Trimming at V came to 6 bases and at J to 0 bases, leaving 3 bases not matched to a gene. Germline V gene sequence: CDR1 MNHEY, CDR2 SMNVEV (reference sequence). The CDR3 totals 14 residues.

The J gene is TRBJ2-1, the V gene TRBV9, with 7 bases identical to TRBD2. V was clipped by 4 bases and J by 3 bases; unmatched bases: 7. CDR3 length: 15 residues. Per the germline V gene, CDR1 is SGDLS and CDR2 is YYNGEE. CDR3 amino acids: CASSSRGVVYNEQFF. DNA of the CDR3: TGTGCCAGCAGCTCCCGGGGGGTAGTCTACAATGAGCAGTTCTTC.

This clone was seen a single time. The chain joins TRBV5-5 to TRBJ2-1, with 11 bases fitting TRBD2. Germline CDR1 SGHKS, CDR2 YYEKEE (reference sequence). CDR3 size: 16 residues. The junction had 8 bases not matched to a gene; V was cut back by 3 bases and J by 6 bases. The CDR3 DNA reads TGTGCCAGCAGCTCATCGACTAGCGGGAAGATCAATGAGCAGTTCTTC. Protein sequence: CASSSSTSGKINEQFF. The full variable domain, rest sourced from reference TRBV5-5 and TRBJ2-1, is DAGVTQSPTHLIKTRGQQVTLRCSPISGHKSVSWYQQVLGQGPQFIFQYYEKEERGRGNFPDRFSARQFPNYSSELNVNALLLGDSALYLCASSSSTSGKINEQFFGPGTRLTVL.